This TCR beta chain stems from a study of T cell changes during pregnancy in multiple sclerosis. Profiling relied on immunoSEQ multiplex PCR, and the TCRdb table lists in-frame clones only, not all of them. The table has 90,000 to 95,000 clones, approximately 92% seen once. CDR3 length equals 13 residues. Germline CDR1 and CDR2: SGHDT and YYEEEE. V was trimmed by 2 bases and J by 6 bases, leaving 12 bases between them. This rearrangement joins TRBV5-6 to TRBJ2-7; D uncertain. The starting material was peripheral blood, obtained in the first trimester of pregnancy. The TCR sequence derives from a female donor with multiple sclerosis, enrolled in a pregnancy study. DNA of the CDR3: TGTGCCAGCAGCTTTGTGACTTCGTCCGAGCAGTACTTC. Protein sequence: CASSFVTSSEQYF.